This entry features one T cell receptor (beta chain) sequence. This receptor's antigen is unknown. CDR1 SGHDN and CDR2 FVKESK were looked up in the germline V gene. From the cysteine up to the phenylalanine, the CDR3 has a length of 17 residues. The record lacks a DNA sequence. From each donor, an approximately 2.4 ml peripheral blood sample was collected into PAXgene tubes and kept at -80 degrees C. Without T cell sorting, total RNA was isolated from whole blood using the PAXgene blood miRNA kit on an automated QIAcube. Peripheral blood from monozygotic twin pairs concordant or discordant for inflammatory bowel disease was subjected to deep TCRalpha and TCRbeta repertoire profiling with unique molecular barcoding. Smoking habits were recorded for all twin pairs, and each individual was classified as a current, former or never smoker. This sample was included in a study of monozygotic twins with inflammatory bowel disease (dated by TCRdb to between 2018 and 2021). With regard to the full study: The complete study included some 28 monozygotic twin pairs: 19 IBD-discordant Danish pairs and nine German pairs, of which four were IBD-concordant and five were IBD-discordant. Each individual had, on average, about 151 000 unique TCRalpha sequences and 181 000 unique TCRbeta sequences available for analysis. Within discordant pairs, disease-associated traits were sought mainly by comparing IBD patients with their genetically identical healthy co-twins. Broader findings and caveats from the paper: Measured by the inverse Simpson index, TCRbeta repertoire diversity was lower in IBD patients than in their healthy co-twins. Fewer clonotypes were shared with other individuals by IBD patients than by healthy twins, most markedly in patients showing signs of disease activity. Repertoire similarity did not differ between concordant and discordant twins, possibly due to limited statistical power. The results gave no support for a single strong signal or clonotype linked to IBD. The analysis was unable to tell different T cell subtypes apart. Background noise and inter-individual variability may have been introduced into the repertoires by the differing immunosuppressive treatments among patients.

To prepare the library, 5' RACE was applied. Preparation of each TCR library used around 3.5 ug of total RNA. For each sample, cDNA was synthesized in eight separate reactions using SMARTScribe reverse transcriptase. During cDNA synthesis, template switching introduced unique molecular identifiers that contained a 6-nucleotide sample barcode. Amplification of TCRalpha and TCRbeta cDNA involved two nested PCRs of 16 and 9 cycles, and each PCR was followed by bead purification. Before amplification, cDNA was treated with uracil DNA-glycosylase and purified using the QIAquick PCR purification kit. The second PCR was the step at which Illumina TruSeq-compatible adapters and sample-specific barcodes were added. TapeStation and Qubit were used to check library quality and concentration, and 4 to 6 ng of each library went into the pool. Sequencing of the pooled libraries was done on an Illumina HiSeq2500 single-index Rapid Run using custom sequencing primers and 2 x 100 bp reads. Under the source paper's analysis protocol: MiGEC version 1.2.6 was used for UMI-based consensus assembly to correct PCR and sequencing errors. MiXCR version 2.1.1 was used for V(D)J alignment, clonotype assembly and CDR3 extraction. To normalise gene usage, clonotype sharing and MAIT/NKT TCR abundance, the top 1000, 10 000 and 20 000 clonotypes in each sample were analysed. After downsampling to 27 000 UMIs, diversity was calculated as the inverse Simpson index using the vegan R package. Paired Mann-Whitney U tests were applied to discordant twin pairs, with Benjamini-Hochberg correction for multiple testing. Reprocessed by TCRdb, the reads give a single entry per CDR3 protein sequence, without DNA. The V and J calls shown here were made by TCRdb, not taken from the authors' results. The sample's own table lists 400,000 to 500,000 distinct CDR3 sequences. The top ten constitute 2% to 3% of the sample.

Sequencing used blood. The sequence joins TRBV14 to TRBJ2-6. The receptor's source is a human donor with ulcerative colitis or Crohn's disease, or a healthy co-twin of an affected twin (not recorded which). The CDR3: CASSQAGILSGANVLTF.